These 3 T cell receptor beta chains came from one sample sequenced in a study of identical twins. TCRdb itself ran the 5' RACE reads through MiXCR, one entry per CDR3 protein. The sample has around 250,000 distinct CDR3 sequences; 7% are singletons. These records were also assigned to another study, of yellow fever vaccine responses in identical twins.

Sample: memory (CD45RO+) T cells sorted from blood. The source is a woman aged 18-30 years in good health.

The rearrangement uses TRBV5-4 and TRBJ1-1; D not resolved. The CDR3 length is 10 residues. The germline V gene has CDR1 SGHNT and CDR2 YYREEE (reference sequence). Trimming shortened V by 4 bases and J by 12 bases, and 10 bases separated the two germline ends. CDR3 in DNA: TGTGCCAGCAGCACTTATATGACTTTCTTT. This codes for CASSTYMTFF.

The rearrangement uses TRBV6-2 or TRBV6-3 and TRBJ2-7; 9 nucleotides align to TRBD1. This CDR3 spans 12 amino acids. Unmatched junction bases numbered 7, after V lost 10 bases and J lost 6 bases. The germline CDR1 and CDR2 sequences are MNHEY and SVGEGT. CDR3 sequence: CATQGAVGEQYF. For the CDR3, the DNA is TGTGCCACACAGGGGGCGGTAGGCGAGCAGTACTTC.

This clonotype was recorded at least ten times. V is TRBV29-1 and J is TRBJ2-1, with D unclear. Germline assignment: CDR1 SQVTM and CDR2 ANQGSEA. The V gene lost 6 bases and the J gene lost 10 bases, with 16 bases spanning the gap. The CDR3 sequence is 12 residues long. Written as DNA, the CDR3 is TGCAGCGTCTATGGGCCGACGGCGGAGCAGTTCTTC. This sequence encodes CSVYGPTAEQFF.